The sample holds a few counts of the clone carrying this T cell receptor (beta chain). This entry comes from a study of T-cell memory formation after mild COVID-19. Looked up from germline, CDR1 is SGHRS and CDR2 is YFSETQ. This CDR3 is built from 14 residues. Trimming removed 7 bases at V and 5 bases at J, with 16 bases between. TCRdb re-derived calls from the 5' RACE reads in MiXCR, one entry per CDR3 protein. The sample lists 150,000 to 200,000 distinct CDR3 sequences; around a fifth were seen once. Sequencing was done on a sample of PBMCs or a T cell subset sorted from them (not recorded which). The rearrangement uses TRBV5-1 and TRBJ2-1, with a weak D call TRBD2 (6 bases). The origin of this receptor is an adult woman who had mild COVID-19 (a few samples of this study predate the infection). Cell type and time point are not known. CDR3 protein: CASSVSGPDNEQFF. The CDR3 DNA is TGCGCCAGCTCCGTTAGCGGACCAGACAATGAGCAGTTCTTC.